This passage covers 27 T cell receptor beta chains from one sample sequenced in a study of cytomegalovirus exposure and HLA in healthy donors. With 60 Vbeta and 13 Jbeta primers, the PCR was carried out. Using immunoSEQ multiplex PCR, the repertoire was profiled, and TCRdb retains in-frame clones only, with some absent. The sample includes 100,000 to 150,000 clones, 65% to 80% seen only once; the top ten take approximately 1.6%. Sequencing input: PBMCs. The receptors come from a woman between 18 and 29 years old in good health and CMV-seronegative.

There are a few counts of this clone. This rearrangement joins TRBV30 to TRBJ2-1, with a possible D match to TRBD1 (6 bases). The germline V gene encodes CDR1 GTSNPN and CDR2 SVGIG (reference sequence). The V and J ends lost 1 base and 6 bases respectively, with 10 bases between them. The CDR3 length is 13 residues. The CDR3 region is CAWSGDTFNEQFF. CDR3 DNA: TGTGCCTGGAGTGGGGACACCTTCAATGAGCAGTTCTTC.

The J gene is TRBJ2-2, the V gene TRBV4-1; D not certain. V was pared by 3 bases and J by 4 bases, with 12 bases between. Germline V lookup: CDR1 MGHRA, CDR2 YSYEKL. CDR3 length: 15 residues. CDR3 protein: CASSHLNSGTGELFF. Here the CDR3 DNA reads TGCGCCAGCAGCCATTTAAATTCGGGCACCGGGGAGCTGTTTTTT.

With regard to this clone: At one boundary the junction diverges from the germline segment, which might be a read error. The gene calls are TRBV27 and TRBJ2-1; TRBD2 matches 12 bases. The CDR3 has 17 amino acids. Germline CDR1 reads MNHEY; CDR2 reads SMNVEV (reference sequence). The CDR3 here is CDSSPGTSGRRFGEQFF. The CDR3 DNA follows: TGTGACAGCAGCCCTGGCACTAGCGGGAGGCGGTTCGGTGAGCAGTTCTTC.

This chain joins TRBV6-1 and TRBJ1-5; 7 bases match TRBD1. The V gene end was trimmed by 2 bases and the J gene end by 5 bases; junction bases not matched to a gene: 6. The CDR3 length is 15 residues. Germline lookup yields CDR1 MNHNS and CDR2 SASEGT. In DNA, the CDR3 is TGTGCCAGCAGTGAAACAGGGGCCCGGGATCAGCCCCAGCATTTT. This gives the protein CASSETGARDQPQHF.

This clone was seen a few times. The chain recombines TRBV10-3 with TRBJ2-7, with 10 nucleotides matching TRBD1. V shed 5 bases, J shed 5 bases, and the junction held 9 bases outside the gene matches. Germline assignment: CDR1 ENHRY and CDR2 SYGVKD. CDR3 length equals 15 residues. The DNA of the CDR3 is TGTGCCATCAGTAGATCGACAGGGGGCGGGGACGAGCAGTACTTC. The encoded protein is CAISRSTGGGDEQYF.

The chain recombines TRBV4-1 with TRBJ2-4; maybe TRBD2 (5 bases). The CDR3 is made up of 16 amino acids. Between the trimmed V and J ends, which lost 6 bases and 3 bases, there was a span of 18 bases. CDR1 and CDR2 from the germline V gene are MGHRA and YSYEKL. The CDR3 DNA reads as TGCGCCAGCAGGGACTTACAGATAGTAGGCAAAAACATTCAGTACTTC. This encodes CASRDLQIVGKNIQYF.

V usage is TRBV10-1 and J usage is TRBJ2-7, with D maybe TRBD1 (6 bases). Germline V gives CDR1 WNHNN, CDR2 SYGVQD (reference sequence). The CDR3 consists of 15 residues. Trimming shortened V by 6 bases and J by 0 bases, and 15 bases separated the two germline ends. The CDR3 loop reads CASSPRDTTSYEQYF. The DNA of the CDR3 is TGCGCCAGCAGCCCCCGGGACACCACCTCCTACGAGCAGTACTTC.

The CDR3 loop reads CASSTGLLNTGELFF. CDR3 DNA sequence: TGTGCCAGCAGCACCGGACTATTGAACACCGGGGAGCTGTTTTTT. V usage is TRBV7-6 and J usage is TRBJ2-2; D may be TRBD2 (6 bases). CDR3 length equals 15 residues. The germline CDR1 and CDR2 sequences are SGHVS and FNYEAQ. Trimming cost V 5 bases and J 1 base, with 11 bases left between them.

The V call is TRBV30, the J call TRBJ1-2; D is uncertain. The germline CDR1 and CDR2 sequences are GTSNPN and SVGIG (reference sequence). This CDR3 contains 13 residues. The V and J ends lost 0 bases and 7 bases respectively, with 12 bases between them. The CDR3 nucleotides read TGTGCCTGGAGTGTACATCTTCGCGGTGGCTACACCTTC. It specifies CAWSVHLRGGYTF. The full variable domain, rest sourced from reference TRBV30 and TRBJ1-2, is SQTIHQWPATLVQPVGSPLSLECTVEGTSNPNLYWYRQAAGRGLQLLFYSVGIGQISSEVPQNLSASRPQDRQFILSSKKLLLSDSGFYLCAWSVHLRGGYTFGSGTRLTVV.

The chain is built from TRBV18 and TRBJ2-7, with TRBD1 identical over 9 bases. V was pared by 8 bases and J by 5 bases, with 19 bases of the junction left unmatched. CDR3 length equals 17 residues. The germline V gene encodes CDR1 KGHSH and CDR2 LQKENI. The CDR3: CASTTQTPGQGFDEQYF. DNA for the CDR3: TGTGCCAGCACCACACAAACCCCGGGACAGGGTTTCGACGAGCAGTACTTC.

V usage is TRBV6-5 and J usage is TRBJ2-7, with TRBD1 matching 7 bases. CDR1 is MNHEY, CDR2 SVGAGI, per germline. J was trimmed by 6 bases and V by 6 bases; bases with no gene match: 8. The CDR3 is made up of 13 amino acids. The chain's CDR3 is CASSPTTGPEQYF. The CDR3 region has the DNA TGTGCCAGCAGCCCAACGACAGGGCCCGAGCAGTACTTC.

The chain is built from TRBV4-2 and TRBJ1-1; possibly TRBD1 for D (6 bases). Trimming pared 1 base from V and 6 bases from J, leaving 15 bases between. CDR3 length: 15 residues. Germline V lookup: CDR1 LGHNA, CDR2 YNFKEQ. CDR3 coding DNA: TGTGCCAGCAGCCAAGGGGGGGGCCCGGGGGCTGAAGCTTTCTTT. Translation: CASSQGGGPGAEAFF.

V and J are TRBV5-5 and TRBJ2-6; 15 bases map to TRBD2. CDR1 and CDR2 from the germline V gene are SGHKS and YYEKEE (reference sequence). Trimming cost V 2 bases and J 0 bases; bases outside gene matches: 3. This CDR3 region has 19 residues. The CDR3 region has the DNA TGTGCCAGCAGCTTAGGACTAGCGGGAGGGAACTCTGGGGCCAACGTCCTGACTTTC. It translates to CASSLGLAGGNSGANVLTF.

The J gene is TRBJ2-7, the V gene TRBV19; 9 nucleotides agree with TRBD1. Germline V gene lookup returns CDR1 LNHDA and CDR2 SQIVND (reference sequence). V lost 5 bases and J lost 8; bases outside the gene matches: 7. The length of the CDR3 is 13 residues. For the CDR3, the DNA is TGTGCCAGTAGTCCGGGACAGGGTGACCAGCAGTACTTC. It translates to CASSPGQGDQQYF. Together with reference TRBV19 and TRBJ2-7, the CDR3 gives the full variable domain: DGGITQSPKYLFRKEGQNVTLSCEQNLNHDAMYWYRQDPGQGLRLIYYSQIVNDFQKGDIAEGYSVSREKKESFPLTVTSAQKNPTAFYLCASSPGQGDQQYFGPGTRLTVT.

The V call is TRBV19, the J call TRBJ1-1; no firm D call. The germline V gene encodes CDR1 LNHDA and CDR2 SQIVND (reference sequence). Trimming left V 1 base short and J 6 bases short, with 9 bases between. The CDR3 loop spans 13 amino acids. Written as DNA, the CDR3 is TGTGCCAGTAGTATAGGGGAGGGCGCTGAAGCTTTCTTT. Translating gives CASSIGEGAEAFF.

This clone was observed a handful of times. The CDR3 sequence: CAWSLRNTDTQYF. The CDR3 DNA reads as TGTGCCTGGAGTTTGCGAAACACAGATACGCAGTATTTT. The chain has TRBV30 and TRBJ2-3; D unclear. The CDR3 runs 13 residues. V was clipped by 2 bases and J by 2 bases, with 8 bases between them. CDR1 GTSNPN and CDR2 SVGIG come from the germline V gene (reference sequence).

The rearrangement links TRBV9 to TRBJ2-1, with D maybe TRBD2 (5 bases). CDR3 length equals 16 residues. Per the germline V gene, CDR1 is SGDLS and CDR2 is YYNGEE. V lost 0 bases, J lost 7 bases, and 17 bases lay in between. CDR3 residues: CASSVVGKTLRNEQFF. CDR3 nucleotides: TGTGCCAGCAGCGTAGTCGGGAAGACTTTAAGAAATGAGCAGTTCTTC.

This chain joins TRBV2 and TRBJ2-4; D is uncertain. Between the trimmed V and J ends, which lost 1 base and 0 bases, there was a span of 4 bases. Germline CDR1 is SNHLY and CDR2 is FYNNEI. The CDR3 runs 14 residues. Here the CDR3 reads CASSEGLAKNIQYF. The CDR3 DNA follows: TGTGCCAGCAGTGAAGGTCTAGCCAAAAACATTCAGTACTTC.

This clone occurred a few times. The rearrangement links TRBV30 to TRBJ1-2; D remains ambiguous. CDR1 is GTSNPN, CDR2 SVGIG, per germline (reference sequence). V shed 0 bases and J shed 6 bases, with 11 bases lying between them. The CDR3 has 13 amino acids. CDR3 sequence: CAWSVRGFDGYTF. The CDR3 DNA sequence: TGTGCCTGGAGTGTGAGAGGCTTTGATGGCTACACCTTC.

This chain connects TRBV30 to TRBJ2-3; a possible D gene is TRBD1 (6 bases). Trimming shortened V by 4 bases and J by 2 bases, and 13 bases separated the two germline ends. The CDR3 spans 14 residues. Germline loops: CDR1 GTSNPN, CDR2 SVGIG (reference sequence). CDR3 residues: CAWKGGLLTDTQYF. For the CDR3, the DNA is TGTGCCTGGAAAGGGGGTCTTCTCACAGATACGCAGTATTTT.

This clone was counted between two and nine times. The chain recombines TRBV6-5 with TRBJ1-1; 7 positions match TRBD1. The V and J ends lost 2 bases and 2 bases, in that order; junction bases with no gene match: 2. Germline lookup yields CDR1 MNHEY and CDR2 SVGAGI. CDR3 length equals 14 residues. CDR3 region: CASSYGTDNTEAFF. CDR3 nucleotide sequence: TGTGCCAGCAGTTACGGGACAGACAACACTGAAGCTTTCTTT.

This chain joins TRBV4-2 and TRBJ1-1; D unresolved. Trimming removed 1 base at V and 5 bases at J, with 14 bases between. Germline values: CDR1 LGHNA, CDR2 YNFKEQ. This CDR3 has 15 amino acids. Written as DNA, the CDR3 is TGTGCCAGCAGCCAAGGCGACGGGGTATGGACTGAAGCTTTCTTT. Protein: CASSQGDGVWTEAFF.

The CDR3 DNA reads as TGTGCCACCAGCAGAGATCTGCAGGGAGGTCAGCCCCAGCATTTT. Translating gives CATSRDLQGGQPQHF. The chain has TRBV15 and TRBJ1-5; D perhaps matches TRBD1 (5 bases). This CDR3 contains 15 residues. Germline CDR1 is LNHNV and CDR2 is YYDKDF (reference sequence). The V end lost 0 bases, the J end lost 6 bases, and 12 bases lay between the germline ends.

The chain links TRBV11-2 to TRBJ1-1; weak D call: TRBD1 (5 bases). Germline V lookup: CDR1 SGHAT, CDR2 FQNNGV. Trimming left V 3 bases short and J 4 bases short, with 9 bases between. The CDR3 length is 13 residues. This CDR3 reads CASSLGPRTEAFF. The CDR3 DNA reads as TGTGCCAGCAGCTTGGGGCCCCGCACTGAAGCTTTCTTT. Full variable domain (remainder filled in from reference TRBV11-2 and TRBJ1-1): EAGVAQSPRYKIIEKRQSVAFWCNPISGHATLYWYQQILGQGPKLLIQFQNNGVVDDSQLPKDRFSAERLKGVDSTLKIQPAKLEDSAVYLCASSLGPRTEAFFGQGTRLTVV.

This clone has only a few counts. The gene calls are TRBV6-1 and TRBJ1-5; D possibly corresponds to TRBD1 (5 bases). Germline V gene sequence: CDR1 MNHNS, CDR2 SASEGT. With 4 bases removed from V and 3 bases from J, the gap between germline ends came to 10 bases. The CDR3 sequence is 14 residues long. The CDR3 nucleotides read TGTGCCAGCAGTGGCCGGGGGTACAATCAGCCCCAGCATTTT. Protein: CASSGRGYNQPQHF.

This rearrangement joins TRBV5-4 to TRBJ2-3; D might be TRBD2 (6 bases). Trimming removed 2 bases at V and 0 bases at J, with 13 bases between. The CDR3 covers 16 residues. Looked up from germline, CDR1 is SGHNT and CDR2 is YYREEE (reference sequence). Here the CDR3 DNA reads TGTGCCAGCAGCTTCGGAGGGCTTACTAGCACAGATACGCAGTATTTT. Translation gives CASSFGGLTSTDTQYF.

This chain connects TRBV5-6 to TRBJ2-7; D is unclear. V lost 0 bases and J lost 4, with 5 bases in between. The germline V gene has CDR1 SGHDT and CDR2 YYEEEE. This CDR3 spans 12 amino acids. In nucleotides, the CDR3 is TGTGCCAGCAGCTTGGGGCAGTACGAGCAGTACTTC. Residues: CASSLGQYEQYF.